These 10 T cell receptor beta chains were sequenced from one sample in a study of cytomegalovirus exposure and HLA in healthy donors. The PCR contained 60 Vbeta and 13 Jbeta primers. Repertoires were generated with immunoSEQ multiplex PCR, while TCRdb's copy carries only in-frame clones and drops some. The sample has about 140,000 clones, 80% seen once; the top ten hold about 2.2%. Material: PBMCs. The receptors stem from a man aged 50 to 60 in good health and CMV-seronegative.

The rearrangement joins TRBV10-2 to TRBJ2-1; 9 nucleotides agree with TRBD2. The V gene's germline CDR1 is WSHSY and CDR2 SAAADI. This CDR3 is 14 amino acids long. The junction had 2 bases not matched to a gene; V was cut back by 4 bases and J by 4 bases. In DNA, the CDR3 is TGCGCCAGCAGTGCGACTAGCGGTTACAATGAGCAGTTCTTC. Protein: CASSATSGYNEQFF.

The chain employs TRBV7-2 and TRBJ2-1; 7 bases fit TRBD2. The CDR3 runs 16 residues. The germline CDR1 and CDR2 sequences are SGHTA and FQGNSA. J was trimmed by 4 bases and V by 1 base; bases with no gene match: 7. The CDR3 region is CASSLGFAGVYNEQFF. CDR3 bases: TGTGCCAGCAGCTTAGGCTTTGCGGGAGTGTACAATGAGCAGTTCTTC.

The chain carries TRBV5-6 and TRBJ2-7, with 7 bases aligning to TRBD1. The CDR3 is 13 residues long. The germline gives CDR1 SGHDT, CDR2 YYEEEE. Trimming at V came to 6 bases and at J to 3 bases, leaving 6 bases not matched to a gene. The CDR3 nucleotides read TGTGCCAGCAACAAGGACAGGTACTACGAGCAGTACTTC. This gives the protein CASNKDRYYEQYF. The full variable domain, rest sourced from reference TRBV5-6 and TRBJ2-7, is DAGVTQSPTHLIKTRGQQVTLRCSPKSGHDTVSWYQQALGQGPQFIFQYYEEEERQRGNFPDRFSGHQFPNYSSELNVNALLLGDSALYLCASNKDRYYEQYFGPGTRLTVT.

The chain carries TRBV2 and TRBJ1-6, with 11 nucleotides matching TRBD1. This CDR3 has 17 amino acids. CDR1 is SNHLY and CDR2 is FYNNEI in the germline V gene. J gave up 7 bases and V 4 bases, and 9 bases lay outside the gene matches. CDR3 in DNA: TGTGCCAGCAGTGCCTCCCGGGACAGGGGGATGAATTCACCCCTCCACTTT. Its protein product is CASSASRDRGMNSPLHF.

The CDR3 DNA reads as TGTGCCAGAACAGGGGGTGGCTACACCTTC. Amino acids: CARTGGGYTF. The J gene is TRBJ1-2, the V gene TRBV19; 8 bases agree with TRBD1. The CDR3 runs to 10 residues. Germline CDR1 is LNHDA and CDR2 is SQIVND (reference sequence). The V gene end was trimmed by 9 bases and the J gene end by 7 bases; junction bases not matched to a gene: 1.

This clone was counted between two and nine times. The V call is TRBV5-1, the J call TRBJ2-2; D is uncertain. CDR1 and CDR2 from the germline V gene are SGHRS and YFSETQ. The CDR3 spans 11 residues. The V and J ends lost 4 bases and 12 bases respectively, with 10 bases between them. The CDR3 region is CASSLREKLFF. DNA of the CDR3: TGCGCCAGCAGCCTGCGCGAAAAGCTGTTTTTT.

The V call is TRBV5-4, the J call TRBJ2-7; TRBD2 matches 11 bases. V lost 1 base and J lost 3; bases outside the gene matches: 3. The CDR3 has 15 amino acids. The germline CDR1 and CDR2 sequences are SGHNT and YYREEE (reference sequence). The chain's CDR3 is CASSLPGTSGYEQYF. CDR3 nucleotide sequence: TGTGCCAGCAGCTTGCCTGGGACTAGCGGCTACGAGCAGTACTTC.

CDR3 in DNA: TGCGCCAGCAGCTTGGAGGGGACAGAAGCCTACGAGCAGTACTTC. Its protein product is CASSLEGTEAYEQYF. The chain recombines TRBV5-1 with TRBJ2-7; 7 positions agree with TRBD1. Germline-derived CDR1 and CDR2 are SGHRS and YFSETQ. V dropped 0 bases and J dropped 2; count of bases not matched to a gene: 5. The CDR3 is made up of 15 amino acids. The entire variable domain, with the rest obtained from reference TRBV5-1 and TRBJ2-7, is as follows: KAGVTQTPRYLIKTRGQQVTLSCSPISGHRSVSWYQQTPGQGLQFLFEYFSETQRNKGNFPGRFSGRQFSNSRSEMNVSTLELGDSALYLCASSLEGTEAYEQYFGPGTRLTVT.

The chain joins TRBV19 to TRBJ2-1; TRBD1 agrees at 8 bases. The germline V gene has CDR1 LNHDA and CDR2 SQIVND (reference sequence). The CDR3 extends over 14 amino acids. V trimming: 0 bases; J trimming: 9 bases; junction bases outside the gene matches: 4. CDR3 DNA sequence: TGTGCCAGTAGTATAGACCTGACAGGGGTTGAGCAGTTCTTC. Amino acids: CASSIDLTGVEQFF. The full variable domain, its missing parts supplied by reference TRBV19 and TRBJ2-1, is DGGITQSPKYLFRKEGQNVTLSCEQNLNHDAMYWYRQDPGQGLRLIYYSQIVNDFQKGDIAEGYSVSREKKESFPLTVTSAQKNPTAFYLCASSIDLTGVEQFFGPGTRLTVL.

This clone was counted a single time. V usage is TRBV5-4 and J usage is TRBJ1-2; D ambiguous. The CDR3 length is 14 residues. Trimming took off 3 bases at V and 4 bases at J, with 13 bases between the two ends. CDR1 is SGHNT, CDR2 YYREEE, per germline (reference sequence). CDR3 loop: CASSSRQLPYGYTF. CDR3 in DNA: TGTGCCAGCAGCTCGCGGCAGCTACCCTATGGCTACACCTTC.